This T cell receptor (beta chain) was obtained from a study of control samples from healthy donors and cancer patients. V was pared by 5 bases and J by 5 bases, with 6 bases of the junction left unmatched. Per the germline V gene, CDR1 is LNHDA and CDR2 is SQIVND (reference sequence). The CDR3 contains 14 residues. Repertoires were generated with immunoSEQ multiplex PCR, while TCRdb's copy carries only in-frame clones and drops some. Here the sample spans about 92,000 clones, roughly 86% being singletons. This sequence joins TRBV19 and TRBJ1-5; 7 nucleotides line up with TRBD1. This sequence originates from a woman in her fifties or sixties in good health. Input material: blood. In DNA, the CDR3 is TGTGCCAGTAGTCCGACAGGGATCTATCAGCCCCAGCATTTT. Its protein is CASSPTGIYQPQHF. Full variable domain (outside the CDR3, taken from reference TRBV19 and TRBJ1-5): DGGITQSPKYLFRKEGQNVTLSCEQNLNHDAMYWYRQDPGQGLRLIYYSQIVNDFQKGDIAEGYSVSREKKESFPLTVTSAQKNPTAFYLCASSPTGIYQPQHFGDGTRLSIL.